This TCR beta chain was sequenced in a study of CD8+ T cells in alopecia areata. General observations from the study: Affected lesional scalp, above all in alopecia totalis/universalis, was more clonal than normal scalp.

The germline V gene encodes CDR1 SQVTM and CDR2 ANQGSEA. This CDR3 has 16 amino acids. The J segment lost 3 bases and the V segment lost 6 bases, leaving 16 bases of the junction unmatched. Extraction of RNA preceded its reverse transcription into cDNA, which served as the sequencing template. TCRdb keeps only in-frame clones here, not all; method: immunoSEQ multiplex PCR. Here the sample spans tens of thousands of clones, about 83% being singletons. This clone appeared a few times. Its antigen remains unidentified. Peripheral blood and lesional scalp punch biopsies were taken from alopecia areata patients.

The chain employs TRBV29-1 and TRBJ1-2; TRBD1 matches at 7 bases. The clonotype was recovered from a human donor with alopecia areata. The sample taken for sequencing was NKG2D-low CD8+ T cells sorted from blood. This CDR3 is CSVASIQGTDDYGYTF. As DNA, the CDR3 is TGCAGCGTCGCCTCAATACAGGGGACTGATGACTATGGCTACACCTTC.